The rows below give T cell receptor beta chains drawn from one sample of a study of T-cell reconstitution after alpha-beta-depleted transplantation in children. TCRdb re-analysed the PCR reads in MiXCR, keeping a single row per CDR3 protein. The sample carries some 70,000 distinct CDR3 sequences, around 7.9% recorded once. The input for sequencing was PBMCs from the stem cell graft donor, taken from the stem cell graft. The source of these receptors is a human donor who donated a stem cell graft to a child with acute lymphoblastic leukemia. The CDR3 runs from the conserved cysteine through the conserved F or W. A D gene is named only where the DNA matches it firmly. For some rows the clone size is stated as once, few or many, or as a class when expanded; others skip it.

v_call: TRBV5-1
j_call: TRBJ2-1
d_call: -
clone_size: many
cdr3_aa: CASSLVGNSYNEQFF
cdr3_nt: TGCGCCAGCAGCTTGGTGGGGAACTCCTACAATGAGCAGTTCTTC

v_call: TRBV2
j_call: TRBJ1-1
d_call: -
clone_size: many
cdr3_aa: CASRRKRNTEAFF
cdr3_nt: TGTGCCAGCAGGAGGAAGAGGAACACTGAAGCTTTCTTT

v_call: TRBV19
j_call: TRBJ1-5
d_call: TRBD1
clone_size: -
cdr3_aa: CASSRDRVGQPQHF
cdr3_nt: TGTGCCAGTAGTAGAGACAGGGTCGGGCAGCCCCAGCATTTT

v_call: TRBV5-1
j_call: TRBJ2-1
d_call: TRBD2
clone_size: many
cdr3_aa: CASSLTGTSHNEQFF
cdr3_nt: TGCGCCAGCAGCTTGACCGGGACTAGCCACAATGAGCAGTTCTTC

v_call: TRBV5-5
j_call: TRBJ2-7
d_call: TRBD1
clone_size: -
cdr3_aa: CASSLLGQGAYEQYF
cdr3_nt: TGTGCCAGCAGCTTGTTGGGGCAGGGGGCGTACGAGCAGTACTTC

v_call: TRBV24-1
j_call: TRBJ2-1
d_call: -
clone_size: many
cdr3_aa: CATSESGLTNEQFF
cdr3_nt: TGTGCCACCAGTGAGTCAGGGTTGACCAATGAGCAGTTCTTC

v_call: TRBV7-2
j_call: TRBJ2-3
d_call: -
clone_size: many
cdr3_aa: CASSYLRSTDTQYF
cdr3_nt: TGTGCCAGCAGCTACCTACGGAGCACAGATACGCAGTATTTT

v_call: TRBV27
j_call: TRBJ1-1
d_call: TRBD1
clone_size: many
cdr3_aa: CASSLSAYRGLNTEAFF
cdr3_nt: TGTGCCAGCAGTTTATCTGCTTACAGGGGACTGAACACTGAAGCTTTCTTT

v_call: TRBV4-1
j_call: TRBJ1-6
d_call: -
clone_size: many
cdr3_aa: CASSQVVGLSNSPLHF
cdr3_nt: TGCGCCAGCAGCCAAGTTGTGGGACTGTCGAATTCACCCCTCCACTTT

v_call: TRBV27
j_call: TRBJ1-1
d_call: TRBD1
clone_size: many
cdr3_aa: CASSLMVTGKVWTEAFF
cdr3_nt: TGTGCCAGCAGTTTAATGGTGACAGGGAAGGTGTGGACTGAAGCTTTCTTT

v_call: TRBV19
j_call: TRBJ1-2
d_call: -
clone_size: many
cdr3_aa: CASSIAGRANYGYTF
cdr3_nt: TGTGCCAGTAGTATAGCGGGACGGGCTAACTATGGCTACACCTTC

v_call: TRBV4-2
j_call: TRBJ1-1
d_call: -
clone_size: many
cdr3_aa: CASSQVFMENTEAFF
cdr3_nt: TGTGCCAGCAGCCAAGTTTTTATGGAGAACACTGAAGCTTTCTTT

v_call: TRBV3-1
j_call: TRBJ2-5
d_call: -
clone_size: -
cdr3_aa: CASSQLGETQYF
cdr3_nt: TGTGCCAGCAGCCAATTGGGTGAGACCCAGTACTTC

v_call: TRBV7-9
j_call: TRBJ2-1
d_call: -
clone_size: many
cdr3_aa: CASSLDWGLNEQFF
cdr3_nt: TGTGCCAGCAGCTTAGACTGGGGACTCAATGAGCAGTTCTTC

v_call: TRBV20-1
j_call: TRBJ2-3
d_call: TRBD2
clone_size: many
cdr3_aa: CSARGGLAGVTDTQYF
cdr3_nt: TGCAGTGCTAGAGGGGGACTAGCGGGAGTCACAGATACGCAGTATTTT

v_call: TRBV7-6
j_call: TRBJ2-2
d_call: TRBD1
clone_size: many
cdr3_aa: CASSSRQGGTGELFF
cdr3_nt: TGTGCCAGCAGCTCCCGACAGGGGGGGACCGGGGAGCTGTTTTTT

v_call: TRBV28
j_call: TRBJ1-3
d_call: -
clone_size: many
cdr3_aa: CASSLPAGTFLGNTIYF
cdr3_nt: TGTGCCAGCAGTCTACCGGCCGGGACATTTCTCGGAAACACCATATATTTT

v_call: TRBV3-1
j_call: TRBJ2-7
d_call: -
clone_size: many
cdr3_aa: CASSQRGFTNEQYF
cdr3_nt: TGTGCCAGCAGCCAGAGGGGGTTCACCAACGAGCAGTACTTC

v_call: TRBV12-3/TRBV12-4
j_call: TRBJ2-2
d_call: -
clone_size: -
cdr3_aa: CASRIEGSGELFF
cdr3_nt: TGTGCCAGCAGAATAGAGGGGAGCGGGGAGCTGTTTTTT

v_call: TRBV20-1
j_call: TRBJ2-4
d_call: TRBD2
clone_size: many
cdr3_aa: CSARAGTSGRAAKNIQYF
cdr3_nt: TGCAGTGCTAGGGCCGGGACTAGCGGGAGGGCGGCCAAAAACATTCAGTACTTC

v_call: TRBV4-1
j_call: TRBJ2-2
d_call: TRBD1
clone_size: many
cdr3_aa: CASSPTGTANTGELFF
cdr3_nt: TGCGCCAGCAGCCCCACCGGGACAGCGAACACCGGGGAGCTGTTTTTT

v_call: TRBV19
j_call: TRBJ2-1
d_call: -
clone_size: -
cdr3_aa: CASGTAGQMNEQFF
cdr3_nt: TGTGCCAGTGGAACTGCGGGACAGATGAATGAGCAGTTCTTC

v_call: TRBV5-1
j_call: TRBJ2-1
d_call: -
clone_size: -
cdr3_aa: CASRSPDNEQFF
cdr3_nt: TGCGCCAGCAGATCACCCGACAATGAGCAGTTCTTC

v_call: TRBV4-1
j_call: TRBJ2-5
d_call: -
clone_size: few
cdr3_aa: CASSHGVETQYF
cdr3_nt: TGCGCCAGCAGCCACGGGGTGGAGACCCAGTACTTC

v_call: TRBV3-1
j_call: TRBJ1-1
d_call: TRBD1
clone_size: few
cdr3_aa: CASSAGQGGTEAFF
cdr3_nt: TGTGCCAGCAGCGCCGGACAGGGTGGCACTGAAGCTTTCTTT

v_call: TRBV7-2
j_call: TRBJ2-3
d_call: -
clone_size: many
cdr3_aa: CASSLEVTADTQYF
cdr3_nt: TGTGCCAGCAGCTTAGAGGTTACGGCAGATACGCAGTATTTT

v_call: TRBV18
j_call: TRBJ1-6
d_call: TRBD1
clone_size: many
cdr3_aa: CASSSDRVDNSPLHF
cdr3_nt: TGTGCCAGCTCATCGGACAGGGTTGATAATTCACCCCTCCACTTT

v_call: TRBV6-2/TRBV6-3
j_call: TRBJ2-1
d_call: TRBD2
clone_size: many
cdr3_aa: CASSYSMGGGLDEQFF
cdr3_nt: TGTGCCAGCAGTTACTCGATGGGGGGAGGGCTCGATGAGCAGTTCTTC

v_call: TRBV10-3
j_call: TRBJ2-5
d_call: -
clone_size: once
cdr3_aa: CAISPGFQETQYF
cdr3_nt: TGTGCCATCAGCCCAGGGTTTCAAGAGACCCAGTACTTC

v_call: TRBV12-2
j_call: TRBJ2-5
d_call: -
clone_size: -
cdr3_aa: CASRPGASAETQYF
cdr3_nt: TGTGCAAGTCGCCCGGGGGCGAGTGCAGAGACCCAGTACTTC

v_call: TRBV3-1
j_call: TRBJ1-1
d_call: -
clone_size: many
cdr3_aa: CASSQWVGTEAFF
cdr3_nt: TGTGCCAGCAGCCAATGGGTTGGGACTGAAGCTTTCTTT

v_call: TRBV2
j_call: TRBJ2-2
d_call: -
clone_size: many
cdr3_aa: CASSVTLIGELFF
cdr3_nt: TGTGCCAGCAGTGTGACACTGATCGGGGAGCTGTTTTTT

v_call: TRBV12-3/TRBV12-4
j_call: TRBJ1-5
d_call: TRBD1
clone_size: many
cdr3_aa: CASSDRGNQPQHF
cdr3_nt: TGTGCCAGCAGTGACAGGGGCAATCAGCCCCAGCATTTT

v_call: TRBV7-9
j_call: TRBJ2-7
d_call: -
clone_size: many
cdr3_aa: CASLDDSSYEQYF
cdr3_nt: TGTGCCAGCTTAGATGACTCGTCCTACGAGCAGTACTTC

v_call: TRBV13
j_call: TRBJ1-4
d_call: -
clone_size: -
cdr3_aa: CASSWVGEKLFF
cdr3_nt: TGTGCCAGCAGCTGGGTCGGGGAAAAACTGTTTTTT

v_call: TRBV6-1
j_call: TRBJ2-7
d_call: -
clone_size: -
cdr3_aa: CASNTGTPVVEQYF
cdr3_nt: TGTGCCAGCAATACGGGGACTCCTGTTGTCGAGCAGTACTTC

v_call: TRBV5-1
j_call: TRBJ2-7
d_call: TRBD1
clone_size: many
cdr3_aa: CASSYGTGGNEQYF
cdr3_nt: TGCGCCAGCAGCTATGGGACAGGAGGCAACGAGCAGTACTTC

v_call: TRBV7-2
j_call: TRBJ2-7
d_call: -
clone_size: -
cdr3_aa: CASSLAKGSYEQYF
cdr3_nt: TGTGCCAGCAGCTTAGCGAAAGGGTCCTACGAGCAGTACTTC

v_call: TRBV4-1
j_call: TRBJ2-7
d_call: -
clone_size: few
cdr3_aa: CASLGYRAGYYEQYF
cdr3_nt: TGCGCCAGCTTGGGTTACAGGGCCGGATACTACGAGCAGTACTTC

v_call: TRBV7-2
j_call: TRBJ2-3
d_call: -
clone_size: many
cdr3_aa: CASSSRPDGTQYF
cdr3_nt: TGTGCCAGCAGCTCCCGCCCTGATGGCACGCAGTATTTT

v_call: TRBV5-1
j_call: TRBJ2-1
d_call: TRBD2
clone_size: many
cdr3_aa: CASKGTSGRNEQFF
cdr3_nt: TGCGCCAGCAAAGGGACTAGCGGAAGGAATGAGCAGTTCTTC

v_call: TRBV7-9
j_call: TRBJ1-1
d_call: -
clone_size: many
cdr3_aa: CASSLAGQGEAFF
cdr3_nt: TGTGCCAGCAGCTTAGCGGGGCAGGGAGAAGCTTTCTTT

v_call: TRBV20-1
j_call: TRBJ1-4
d_call: -
clone_size: many
cdr3_aa: CSARDGGLGEKLFF
cdr3_nt: TGCAGTGCTAGAGATGGGGGGTTGGGTGAAAAACTGTTTTTT

v_call: TRBV29-1
j_call: TRBJ1-1
d_call: -
clone_size: many
cdr3_aa: CSVVRSVSVNTEAFF
cdr3_nt: TGCAGCGTTGTCAGATCTGTCTCCGTGAACACTGAAGCTTTCTTT

v_call: TRBV4-2
j_call: TRBJ1-4
d_call: -
clone_size: few
cdr3_aa: CASSQDWGGATNEKLFF
cdr3_nt: TGTGCCAGCAGCCAAGATTGGGGGGGGGCAACTAATGAAAAACTGTTTTTT

v_call: TRBV6-5
j_call: TRBJ2-1
d_call: TRBD2
clone_size: many
cdr3_aa: CASSYGSGGRYEQFF
cdr3_nt: TGTGCCAGCAGTTACGGGTCGGGGGGGCGGTATGAGCAGTTCTTC

v_call: TRBV21-1
j_call: TRBJ2-5
d_call: -
clone_size: -
cdr3_aa: CASSKGASGVYQETQYF
cdr3_nt: TGTGCCAGCAGCAAGGGGGCTAGCGGGGTGTACCAAGAGACCCAGTACTTC

v_call: TRBV7-9
j_call: TRBJ2-7
d_call: -
clone_size: many
cdr3_aa: CASSLALNAYEQYF
cdr3_nt: TGTGCCAGCAGCTTAGCCCTAAACGCCTACGAGCAGTACTTC